This TCR beta chain was recorded in a study of blood T cells in healthy people across ages. PBMCs, at least 6.5 million per sample, were isolated. The CDR3 length is 14 residues. The germline CDR1 and CDR2 sequences are SGHTA and FQGNSA. The germline V and J ends were trimmed by 1 base and 7 bases, with 10 bases remaining between them. This clonotype was seen a few times. A J-beta primer mix and a sample-barcoded 5' primer were used in a second PCR of roughly 7 to 12 cycles. One entry per CDR3 protein, called by TCRdb with MiXCR from the 5' RACE reads. The sample includes some 800,000 distinct CDR3 sequences, approximately 25% of them seen just once. This same sample was also part of a study on T cells of mothers and their children. That paper adds: The analysis detected no persistent microchimeric T cell clones.

This TCR was sampled from a boy between 10 and 17 years old in good health. The sequencing sample was made of blood. The rearrangement joins TRBV7-2 to TRBJ1-4, with unresolved D. The CDR3 bases are TGTGCCAGCAGCTTAGAGGCATCGAGTGAAAAACTGTTTTTT. Residues: CASSLEASSEKLFF. Using reference TRBV7-2 and TRBJ1-4 for the parts outside the CDR3, the full variable domain is GAGVSQSPSNKVTEKGKDVELRCDPISGHTALYWYRQSLGQGLEFLIYFQGNSAPDKSGLPSDRFSAERTGGSVSTLTIQRTQQEDSAVYLCASSLEASSEKLFFGSGTQLSVL.